What follows is one T cell receptor (beta chain) and its context. Its antigen is currently unknown. The data were taken from a study of cytomegalovirus exposure and HLA in healthy donors. Healthy donors of bone marrow made up the group. Germline V CDR1 and CDR2: MNHNY, SVGAGI (reference sequence). V was trimmed by 4 bases and J by 6 bases, leaving 16 bases between them. CDR3 length: 14 amino acids. Primers for the PCR totalled 60 Vbeta and 13 Jbeta. TCRdb's table, derived via immunoSEQ multiplex PCR, lists solely in-frame clones and lacks some. Among fewer than 200,000 clones listed, roughly 80% were seen once. Study findings and constraints: TRBV6-2, TRBV6-3 and some other V segments were unresolvable in 87-base-pair reads. The study designated fewer than 200 TCR beta chains cytomegalovirus-associated.

Sequenced material: PBMCs. This rearrangement joins TRBV6-6 to TRBJ2-7; D might be TRBD2 (5 bases). The receptor was isolated from a woman under 30 in good health and CMV-seronegative. CDR3 amino acids: CASSFGREWGEQYF. Written as DNA, the CDR3 is TGTGCCAGCAGTTTTGGAAGGGAGTGGGGCGAGCAGTACTTC.